This T cell receptor beta chain was profiled in a study of T-cell reconstitution after alpha-beta-depleted transplantation in children. Broader study findings: The study traced high day-60 TCRbeta diversity in some patients to surviving recipient T cells and thymic progenitors. Newly produced T cells mostly accounted for T-cell counts and diversity one year post-transplant. It was reported that alpha-beta T cells came from several hundred expanded graft clones (about two months after transplant).

V lost 0 bases to trimming and J lost 1 base, with 6 bases between them. Germline CDR1 is LNHNV and CDR2 is YYDKDF (reference sequence). This CDR3 region has 14 residues. This clonotype was seen repeatedly, ten times or more. Its cognate antigen is unknown. Construction of the TCRbeta library involved unique molecular identifiers. Each CDR3 protein gets one entry after TCRdb re-called the PCR reads with MiXCR. In the table there are some 830,000 distinct CDR3 sequences, approximately 15% of which are singletons. This receptor was identified in a male patient between 10 and 17 years old who had a stem cell transplant for acute lymphoblastic leukemia, so the T cells may come from the graft donor. This chain uses TRBV15 with TRBJ1-1, with no clear D. Sequencing was performed on PBMCs, mostly from graft donor cells, taken 360 days after TCRalphabeta/CD19-depleted stem cell transplant. CDR3 nucleotides: TGTGCCACCAGCAGAGATCTGGGGAACACTGAAGCTTTCTTT. This translates into CATSRDLGNTEAFF.